Described below is a single TCR beta chain sequence and its context. Its antigen is as yet unknown. PCR primers comprised 60 Vbeta and 13 Jbeta primers. Sequenced by immunoSEQ multiplex PCR; TCRdb stores in-frame clones only, minus some. The table has around 140,000 clones, about 80% seen once. This sample is part of a study of cytomegalovirus exposure and HLA in healthy donors. Across the study: Within an early data release were around 87 million unique TCRs drawn from HLA-typed donors.

Whole-study findings and limits: Presence/absence analyses assumed roughly uniform sequencing depth across donors.

The TCR comes from a young man in good health and CMV-seropositive. Sequenced material: PBMCs.

The CDR3 nucleotides read TGCGCCAGCTTCTCCGGGACTGGCGGGGATACGCAGTATTTT. Its protein product is CASFSGTGGDTQYF. The chain has TRBV5-1 and TRBJ2-3, with a weak D call TRBD2 (6 bases). Trimming shortened V by 7 bases and J by 6 bases, and 18 bases separated the two germline ends. The CDR3 is 14 amino acids. CDR1 SGHRS and CDR2 YFSETQ come from the germline V gene.